The 14 T cell receptor beta chains below come from one sample, sequenced in a study of blood T cell repertoires in COVID-19. Clones were sequenced by immunoSEQ multiplex PCR, and TCRdb holds only the in-frame ones, with some missing. The data contain 90,000 to 130,000 clones, roughly 88% of them singletons. What was sequenced was peripheral blood. Receptor source: a woman between 65 and 79 years old with acute or convalescent COVID-19.

The chain uses TRBV5-1 and TRBJ1-3; weak D call: TRBD1 (6 bases). The V end lost 3 bases, the J end lost 3 bases, and 10 bases lay between the germline ends. This CDR3 comprises 14 residues. Germline CDR1 SGHRS, CDR2 YFSETQ. CDR3 DNA sequence: TGCGCCAGCAGCTCGGGACAATTTGGAAACACCATATATTTT. Protein sequence: CASSSGQFGNTIYF.

The gene calls are TRBV5-1 and TRBJ2-5, with 9 bases lining up with TRBD2. The CDR3 sequence is 17 residues long. Trimming removed 5 bases from V and 2 bases from J; junction bases left unmatched: 13. Germline-derived CDR1 and CDR2 are SGHRS and YFSETQ. CDR3 sequence: CASRRTSGGITQETQYF. The CDR3 DNA sequence: TGCGCCAGCAGACGTACCAGCGGGGGGATCACGCAAGAGACCCAGTACTTC.

The chain links TRBV2 to TRBJ1-3; 8 bases map to TRBD1. Germline CDR1 SNHLY, CDR2 FYNNEI. The J segment lost 3 bases and the V segment lost 7 bases, leaving 11 bases of the junction unmatched. This CDR3 comprises 16 residues. In DNA, the CDR3 is TGTGCCAGCATACCTATAACAGGGGGAGTTGGAAACACCATATATTTT. Its protein is CASIPITGGVGNTIYF.

V is TRBV10-2 and J is TRBJ2-7, with D maybe TRBD1 (9 bases). V gave up 8 bases and J gave up 6 bases, with 23 bases separating them. Germline CDR1 reads WSHSY; CDR2 reads SAAADI. The CDR3 runs 15 residues. The CDR3 DNA is TGCGCCAGCGGTAGCGTTGTAGCGGGACAGGGCGAGCAGTACTTC. Its protein product is CASGSVVAGQGEQYF.

V gene TRBV19 combines with J gene TRBJ1-4; weak D call: TRBD1 (6 bases). Trimming took 8 bases from V and 12 from J, leaving 28 bases between them. Germline CDR1 and CDR2: LNHDA and SQIVND (reference sequence). The CDR3 runs to 16 residues. CDR3 in DNA: TGTGCCAGTGTAGATTATTCCGGGACACACAAAGGGGAACTGTTTTTT. Its translation: CASVDYSGTHKGELFF.

A single count supports this clone. The gene calls are TRBV10-1 and TRBJ2-4; possibly TRBD1 for D (6 bases). V was trimmed by 4 bases and J by 6 bases, leaving 22 bases between them. The CDR3 sequence is 17 residues long. Germline CDR1 WNHNN, CDR2 SYGVQD (reference sequence). The CDR3 nucleotides read TGCGCCAGCAGTGCGCTCAAGACCGGGACACACGGAAACATTCAGTACTTC. Protein sequence: CASSALKTGTHGNIQYF.

In its sample, this clone was seen once. The rearrangement uses TRBV19 and TRBJ2-3; D is perhaps TRBD2 (5 bases). With 1 base removed from V and 1 base from J, the gap between germline ends came to 15 bases. This CDR3 region has 17 residues. The germline gives CDR1 LNHDA, CDR2 SQIVND (reference sequence). The CDR3 DNA follows: TGTGCCAGTAGTATAGCCCAGCTAGCAAGGGGCACAGATACGCAGTATTTT. Translation gives CASSIAQLARGTDTQYF. The whole variable domain, filled in from reference TRBV19 and TRBJ2-3, reads DGGITQSPKYLFRKEGQNVTLSCEQNLNHDAMYWYRQDPGQGLRLIYYSQIVNDFQKGDIAEGYSVSREKKESFPLTVTSAQKNPTAFYLCASSIAQLARGTDTQYFGPGTRLTVL.

The chain links TRBV7-6 to TRBJ1-6; a possible D gene is TRBD1 (6 bases). Trimming stripped 3 bases from V and 6 bases from J, with 18 bases between. Germline assignment: CDR1 SGHVS and CDR2 FNYEAQ. The CDR3 is 17 amino acids. The DNA for the CDR3 is TGTGCCAGCAGCTTCGGGGGGGGCCGGACTCTTAATTCACCCCTCCACTTT. It is translated as CASSFGGGRTLNSPLHF.

For the CDR3, the DNA is TGTGCCAGCAGCCAAGGGACTTACGAGCAGTACTTC. Protein sequence: CASSQGTYEQYF. The gene calls are TRBV5-6 and TRBJ2-7; a possible D gene is TRBD2 (6 bases). The CDR3 totals 12 residues. Trimming took off 4 bases at V and 4 bases at J, with 9 bases between the two ends. Germline CDR1 is SGHDT and CDR2 is YYEEEE.

The chain has TRBV7-6 and TRBJ1-3; no clear D gene. The V end lost 1 base, the J end lost 0 bases, and 13 bases lay between the germline ends. This CDR3 comprises 17 residues. In germline, CDR1 is SGHVS, CDR2 FNYEAQ. CDR3 residues: CASSLVASRLSGNTIYF. CDR3 DNA sequence: TGTGCCAGCAGCTTAGTGGCCTCCAGACTCTCTGGAAACACCATATATTTT.

The chain uses TRBV27 and TRBJ2-1; maybe TRBD2 (5 bases). The CDR3 covers 12 residues. The germline CDR1 and CDR2 sequences are MNHEY and SMNVEV (reference sequence). Trimming shortened V by 5 bases and J by 4 bases, and 6 bases separated the two germline ends. The CDR3 nucleotides are TGTGCCAGCAGTGAGCGGTACAATGAGCAGTTCTTC. It is translated as CASSERYNEQFF.

With regard to this clone: The same CDR3 arises from other DNA sequences in this sample as well. The chain couples TRBV15 to TRBJ2-7, with 9 positions matching TRBD1. The V segment lost 3 bases and the J segment 4 bases; nucleotides outside the gene matches: 1. The CDR3 contains 13 residues. Germline loops: CDR1 LNHNV, CDR2 YYDKDF (reference sequence). CDR3 region: CATSRDRGYEQYF. Written as DNA, the CDR3 is TGTGCCACCAGCAGGGACAGGGGTTACGAGCAGTACTTC.

J is TRBJ1-4 and V is TRBV9; D ambiguous. Trimming stripped 7 bases from V and 5 bases from J, with 12 bases between. Germline CDR1 and CDR2: SGDLS and YYNGEE. The CDR3 totals 13 residues. The CDR3 region is CASAVGGNEKLFF. In DNA form, the CDR3 reads TGTGCCAGCGCTGTCGGAGGGAATGAAAAACTGTTTTTT. Full variable domain (rest looked up from reference TRBV9 and TRBJ1-4): DSGVTQTPKHLITATGQRVTLRCSPRSGDLSVYWYQQSLDQGLQFLIQYYNGEERAKGNILERFSAQQFPDLHSELNLSSLELGDSALYFCASAVGGNEKLFFGSGTQLSVL.

Comment on this clone: Sequence at one end of the junction differs from germline and may be a read error. The chain couples TRBV29-1 to TRBJ2-2, with D tentatively TRBD2 (6 bases). The CDR3 extends over 14 amino acids. The germline V gene has CDR1 SQVTM and CDR2 ANQGSEA. The CDR3 sequence: CSVEGQGGTGELFF. The CDR3 DNA is TGCAGCGTGGAAGGGCAGGGAGGTACCGGGGAGCTGTTTTTT.